The present entry profiles one TCR beta chain with its context. Its antigen is currently not known. No much larger clone exists at a distance of one base, and base qualities are not known. The time point label of this sample denotes: cells obtained before transplantation from donor or recipient. CD3+CD4+ and CD3+CD8+ populations were FACS-sorted from unstimulated pre-transplant donor and recipient cells taken from spleen or lymph nodes. These data originate in a study of graft-versus-host responses after intestinal transplantation (dated by TCRdb to the early 2020s). Background for the entire study: Recipients received multivisceral, liver-intestinal, or isolated intestinal transplants. To identify alloreactive clones, pre-transplant mixed lymphocyte reaction products were sequenced and then compared with unstimulated pre-transplant donor and recipient T cells. The cohort enrolled 20 to 30 intestinal transplant recipients, one of whom was a retransplant, and a few patients without pretransplant specimens were excluded. After intestinal transplantation, graft-versus-host and host-versus-graft alloreactive T cell clones were followed in the graft, circulation and bone marrow using bulk TCR-beta CDR3 sequencing. Every recipient was given anti-thymocyte globulin induction, then maintenance tacrolimus and steroids for roughly three years. Rather than being sequenced by the commercial service, samples from a few later patients were sequenced in-house on an Illumina MiSeq and processed with MiXCR. Donor T cell macrochimerism was defined as a peak of at least 4% donor T cells among recipient peripheral blood mononuclear cells. Overall results and qualifications from the work: In the allografts of patients with donor T cell macrochimerism, GvH to HvG T cell clonal ratios were high. GvH clones were found in recipient bone marrow, and some of the GvH clones appeared earlier in ileal mucosa or blood, which is consistent with an intestinal mucosal origin. The relatively low number and heterogeneity of intestinal transplant patients limited the conclusions. Early after transplant, declines in HvG clones were associated with peak levels of circulating GvH clones.

The receptor library was made with the immunoSEQ multiplex PCR assay. For most patients, genomic DNA was isolated with the Qiagen DNeasy Blood and Tissue Kit and shipped frozen to Adaptive Biotechnologies for TCR sequencing. For most patients, high-throughput TCR-beta CDR3 sequencing of genomic DNA was performed by Adaptive Biotechnologies. Turning to the authors' computational methods: Adaptive's ImmunoSEQ software supplied the TCR sequencing data for around 19 patients, while MiXCR and VDJtools were used to process a few other patients. To correct CD4 versus CD8 sorting errors, sequences present in both subsets at a frequency ratio below 5:1 were removed. CDR3 nucleotide sequences shared by donor and recipient were removed because the origin of these sequences could not be assigned. Alloreactive clones required at least 2-fold expansion over unstimulated cells and minimum CFSE-low frequency of 0.002% (template counts) or 0.001% (read counts). Clones were considered mappable if detected in sequenced pre-transplant spleen, lymph node, or MLR CFSE-low populations of the donor or recipient. Cumulative frequency of alloreactive clones was calculated as a percentage of all sequences weighted by copy number. Drawn from immuneACCESS, this table holds only the in-frame rearrangements with V and J called that TCRdb kept. Clones are partly lost; checked studies trace under half to an unresolved V gene and leave the rest unexplained. V and J calls and clone size are those listed in that table; D and trimming were worked out from the DNA. Present in this sample are around 99,000 clones, 93% of which were seen just once. 1.5% to 2.5% of the sample is in the top ten clones.

According to the germline V gene, CDR1 reads SGHVS and CDR2 reads FQNEAQ. The CDR3 covers 14 residues, taking in both the cysteine and the phenylalanine. The retained sequence is limited to the CDR3, 42 bases, with the frame set at the first base. For this chain, trimming is 1 base at the V end and 3 bases at the J end, and the number of junction bases without a gene match is 2. Sequencing was performed on unstimulated CD8+ T cells sorted from spleen or lymph node cells, taken before intestinal transplant. This receptor was identified in a human donor who received an intestinal transplant. The chain is made from TRBV7-8 and TRBJ1-1, and 7 junction bases match TRBD1. The bases read TGTGCCAGCAGCTTAGGGACAGGATACACTGAAGCTTTCTTT. Its translation is CASSLGTGYTEAFF. Supplemented by the reference TRBV7-8 and TRBJ1-1 proteins around the CDR3, the complete variable domain is GAGVSQSPRYKVAKRGQDVALRCDPISGHVSLFWYQQALGQGPEFLTYFQNEAQLDKSGLPSDRFFAERPEGSVSTLKIQRTQQEDSAVYLCASSLGTGYTEAFFGQGTRLTVV.